This T cell receptor (beta chain) was recorded in a study of T cell responses to AZD1222 COVID-19 vaccine. Study observations and caveats: Donors were largely white British and mainly female; clonal diversity was possibly underestimated.

TCRdb's copy holds only in-frame clones and misses some; the assay was immunoSEQ multiplex PCR. In the table there are 200,000 or so clones, about 94% of which are singletons. Regarding this clone: What it binds is not known.

The V gene lost 0 bases and the J gene lost 5 bases, with 16 bases spanning the gap. The germline gives CDR1 LNHDA, CDR2 SQIVND (reference sequence). The CDR3 sequence is 16 residues long. The sequencing used peripheral blood, collected 28 days after the second AZD1222 dose. This sequence was found in an adult who received the AZD1222 COVID-19 vaccine. The chain links TRBV19 to TRBJ1-1; D is uncertain. The CDR3 is CASSIDSGWGRTEAFF. Here the CDR3 DNA reads TGTGCCAGTAGTATAGATTCGGGGTGGGGTAGGACTGAAGCTTTCTTT.